Sequencing of this T cell receptor (beta chain) was carried out in a study of response to subunit inactivated influenza vaccine. Turning to this clonotype: Antigen unknown.

TCRdb re-called the RT-PCR reads with MiXCR, one entry per CDR3 protein. The profile covers about 780,000 distinct CDR3 sequences, with under 20% appearing a single time and about a tenth taken by the ten largest. Points from the study as a whole: It was suggested by the authors that few new T cells are recruited by each seasonal influenza vaccination.

The germline gives CDR1 SGHAT, CDR2 FQDESV (reference sequence). The CDR3 covers 18 residues. The V end was cut by 5 bases, the J end by 3 bases, with 26 bases between. Material: PBMCs from blood, obtained around 5 days after vaccination. The chain couples TRBV11-1 to TRBJ2-7; D unresolved. The receptor was isolated from a man in his forties or fifties who received an inactivated influenza vaccine. As DNA, the CDR3 is TGTGCCAGCAGCCCACGACCCCTCCGGACCGAGGAAATCTACGAGCAGTACTTC. Translation gives CASSPRPLRTEEIYEQYF.